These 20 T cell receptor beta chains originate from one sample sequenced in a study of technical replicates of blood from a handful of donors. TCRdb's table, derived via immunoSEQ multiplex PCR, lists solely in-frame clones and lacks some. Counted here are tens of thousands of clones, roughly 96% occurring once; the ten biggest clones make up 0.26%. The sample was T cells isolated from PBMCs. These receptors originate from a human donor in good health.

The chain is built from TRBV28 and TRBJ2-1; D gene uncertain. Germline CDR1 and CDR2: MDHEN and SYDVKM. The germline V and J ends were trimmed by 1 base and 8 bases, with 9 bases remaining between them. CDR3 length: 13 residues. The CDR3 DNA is TGTGCCAGCAGTTTATCGCGATCCGATGAGCAGTTCTTC. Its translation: CASSLSRSDEQFF.

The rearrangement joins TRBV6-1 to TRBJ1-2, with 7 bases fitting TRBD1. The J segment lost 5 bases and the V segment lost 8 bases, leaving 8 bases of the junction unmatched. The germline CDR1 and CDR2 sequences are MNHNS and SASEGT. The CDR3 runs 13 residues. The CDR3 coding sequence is TGTGCCAGCGGCGGGGCAGGGGGGTATGGCTACACCTTC. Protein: CASGGAGGYGYTF.

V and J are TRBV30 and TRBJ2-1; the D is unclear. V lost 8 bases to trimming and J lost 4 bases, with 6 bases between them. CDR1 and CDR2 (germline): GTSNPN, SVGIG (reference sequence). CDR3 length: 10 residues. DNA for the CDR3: TGTGCCCTTGTGTACAATGAGCAGTTCTTC. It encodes CALVYNEQFF.

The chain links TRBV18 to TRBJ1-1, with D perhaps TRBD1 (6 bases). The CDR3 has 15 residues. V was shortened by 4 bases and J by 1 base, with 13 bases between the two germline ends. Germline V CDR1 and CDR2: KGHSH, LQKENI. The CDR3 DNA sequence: TGTGCCAGCTCACAATACAGGGACCCGAACACTGAAGCTTTCTTT. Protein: CASSQYRDPNTEAFF.

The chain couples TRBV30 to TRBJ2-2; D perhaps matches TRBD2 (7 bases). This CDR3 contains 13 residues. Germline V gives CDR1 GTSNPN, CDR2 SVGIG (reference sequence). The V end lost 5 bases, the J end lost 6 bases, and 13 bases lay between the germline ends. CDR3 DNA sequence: TGTGCCTGGGCACTAGGGGGGGCCGGGGAGCTGTTTTTT. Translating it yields CAWALGGAGELFF.

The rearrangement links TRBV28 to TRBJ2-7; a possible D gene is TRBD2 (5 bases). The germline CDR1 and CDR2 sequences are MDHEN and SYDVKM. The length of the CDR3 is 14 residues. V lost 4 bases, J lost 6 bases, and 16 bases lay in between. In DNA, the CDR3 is TGTGCCAGCAGTTCCCACCCCGGGAAAGGCGAGCAGTACTTC. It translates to CASSSHPGKGEQYF.

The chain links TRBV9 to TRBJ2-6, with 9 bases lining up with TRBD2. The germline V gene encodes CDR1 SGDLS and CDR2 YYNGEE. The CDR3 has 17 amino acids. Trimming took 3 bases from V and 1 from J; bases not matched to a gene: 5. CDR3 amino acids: CASSGSGSHSGANVLTF. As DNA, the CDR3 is TGTGCCAGCAGCGGTAGCGGGAGTCATTCTGGGGCCAACGTCCTGACTTTC.

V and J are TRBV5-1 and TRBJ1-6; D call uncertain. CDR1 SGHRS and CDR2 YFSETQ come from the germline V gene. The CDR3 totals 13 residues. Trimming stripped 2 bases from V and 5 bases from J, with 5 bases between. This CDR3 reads CASSFGDNSPLHF. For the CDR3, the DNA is TGCGCCAGCAGCTTCGGAGATAATTCACCCCTCCACTTT.

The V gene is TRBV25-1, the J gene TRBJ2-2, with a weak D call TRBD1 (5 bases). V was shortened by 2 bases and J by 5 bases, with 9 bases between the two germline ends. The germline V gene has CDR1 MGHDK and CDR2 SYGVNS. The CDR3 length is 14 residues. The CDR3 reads CASSESSGTGELFF. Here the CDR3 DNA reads TGTGCCAGCAGTGAAAGCTCAGGGACCGGGGAGCTGTTTTTT. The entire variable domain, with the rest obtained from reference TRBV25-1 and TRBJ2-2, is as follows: EADIYQTPRYLVIGTGKKITLECSQTMGHDKMYWYQQDPGMELHLIHYSYGVNSTEKGDLSSESTVSRIRTEHFPLTLESARPSHTSQYLCASSESSGTGELFFGEGSRLTVL.

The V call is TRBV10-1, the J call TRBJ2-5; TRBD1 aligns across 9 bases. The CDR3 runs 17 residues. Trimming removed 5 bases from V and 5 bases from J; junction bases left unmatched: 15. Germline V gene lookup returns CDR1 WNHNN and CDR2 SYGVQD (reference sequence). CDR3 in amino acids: CASSPVDRGGERETQYF. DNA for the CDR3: TGCGCCAGCAGTCCGGTGGACAGGGGAGGGGAGAGGGAGACCCAGTACTTC.

The CDR3: CASTRGSTNEKLFF. CDR3 nucleotide sequence: TGTGCCAGTACACGAGGATCAACTAATGAAAAACTGTTTTTT. The genes are TRBV19 and TRBJ1-4; D gene unclear. The V gene's germline CDR1 is LNHDA and CDR2 SQIVND (reference sequence). The V end was cut by 7 bases, the J end by 0 bases, with 9 bases between. This CDR3 has 14 amino acids.

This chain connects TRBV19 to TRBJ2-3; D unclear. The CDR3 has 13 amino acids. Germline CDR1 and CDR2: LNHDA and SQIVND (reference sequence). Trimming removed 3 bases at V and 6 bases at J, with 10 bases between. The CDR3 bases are TGTGCCAGTAGTATTATATCTCTGGATACGCAGTATTTT. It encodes CASSIISLDTQYF.

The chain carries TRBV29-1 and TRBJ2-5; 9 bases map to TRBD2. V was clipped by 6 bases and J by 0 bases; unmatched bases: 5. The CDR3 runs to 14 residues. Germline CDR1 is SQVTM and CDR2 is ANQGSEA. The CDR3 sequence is CSVTSGWYQETQYF. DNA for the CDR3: TGCAGCGTGACTAGCGGATGGTACCAAGAGACCCAGTACTTC.

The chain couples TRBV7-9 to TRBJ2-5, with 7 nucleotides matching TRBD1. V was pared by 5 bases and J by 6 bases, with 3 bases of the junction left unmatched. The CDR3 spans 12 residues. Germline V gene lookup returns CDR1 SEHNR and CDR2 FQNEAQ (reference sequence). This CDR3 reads CASSIQGKTQYF. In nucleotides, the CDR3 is TGTGCCAGCAGCATACAGGGGAAGACCCAGTACTTC.

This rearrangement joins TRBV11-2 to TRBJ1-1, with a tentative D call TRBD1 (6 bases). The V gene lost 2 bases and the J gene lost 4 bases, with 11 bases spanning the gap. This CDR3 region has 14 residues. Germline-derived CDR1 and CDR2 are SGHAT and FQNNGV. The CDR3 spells CASSLTRGATEAFF. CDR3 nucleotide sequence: TGTGCCAGCAGCTTAACCCGGGGGGCCACTGAAGCTTTCTTT.

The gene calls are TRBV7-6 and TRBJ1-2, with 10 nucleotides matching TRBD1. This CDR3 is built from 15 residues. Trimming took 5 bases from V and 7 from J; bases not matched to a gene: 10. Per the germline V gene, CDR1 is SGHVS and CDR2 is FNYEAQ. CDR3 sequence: CASSGLGQGYSGYTF. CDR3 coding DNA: TGTGCCAGCAGCGGACTGGGACAGGGGTATTCTGGCTACACCTTC.

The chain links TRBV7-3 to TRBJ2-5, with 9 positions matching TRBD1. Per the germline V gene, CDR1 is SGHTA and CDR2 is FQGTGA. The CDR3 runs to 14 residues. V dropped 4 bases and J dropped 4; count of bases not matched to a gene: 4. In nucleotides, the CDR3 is TGTGCCAGCAGCTCGACAGGGGGGGGAGAGACCCAGTACTTC. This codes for CASSSTGGGETQYF.

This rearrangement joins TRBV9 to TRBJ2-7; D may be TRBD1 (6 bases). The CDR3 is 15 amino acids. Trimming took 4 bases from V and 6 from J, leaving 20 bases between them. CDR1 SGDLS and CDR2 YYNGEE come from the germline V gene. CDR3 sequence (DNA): TGTGCCAGCAGCCCCCTCCCTGACAGGCCAATCGAGCAGTACTTC. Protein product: CASSPLPDRPIEQYF. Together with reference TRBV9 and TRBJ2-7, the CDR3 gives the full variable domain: DSGVTQTPKHLITATGQRVTLRCSPRSGDLSVYWYQQSLDQGLQFLIQYYNGEERAKGNILERFSAQQFPDLHSELNLSSLELGDSALYFCASSPLPDRPIEQYFGPGTRLTVT.

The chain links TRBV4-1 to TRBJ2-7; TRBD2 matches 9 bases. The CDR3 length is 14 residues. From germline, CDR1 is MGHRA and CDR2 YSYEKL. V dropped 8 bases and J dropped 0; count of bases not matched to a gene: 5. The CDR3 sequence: CASGRTSDSYEQYF. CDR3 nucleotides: TGCGCCAGCGGGAGGACTAGCGACTCCTACGAGCAGTACTTC.

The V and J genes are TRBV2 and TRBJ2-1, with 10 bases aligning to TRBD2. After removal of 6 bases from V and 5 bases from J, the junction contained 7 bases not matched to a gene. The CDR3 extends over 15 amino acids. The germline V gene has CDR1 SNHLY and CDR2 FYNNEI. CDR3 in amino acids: CASRGLAGADNEQFF. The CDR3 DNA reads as TGTGCCAGCAGAGGCCTAGCGGGAGCGGACAATGAGCAGTTCTTC.